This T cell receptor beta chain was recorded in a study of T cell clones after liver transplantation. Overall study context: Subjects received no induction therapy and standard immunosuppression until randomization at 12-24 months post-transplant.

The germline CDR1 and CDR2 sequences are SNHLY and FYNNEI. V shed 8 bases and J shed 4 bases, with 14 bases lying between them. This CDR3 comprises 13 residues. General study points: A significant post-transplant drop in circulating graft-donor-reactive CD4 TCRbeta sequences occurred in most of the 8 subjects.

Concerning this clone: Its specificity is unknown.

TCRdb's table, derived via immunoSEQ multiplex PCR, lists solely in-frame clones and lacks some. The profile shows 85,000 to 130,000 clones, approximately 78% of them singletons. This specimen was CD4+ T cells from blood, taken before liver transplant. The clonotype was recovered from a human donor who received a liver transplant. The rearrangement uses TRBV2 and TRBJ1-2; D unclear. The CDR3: CASSPQAPYGYTF. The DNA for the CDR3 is TGTGCCAGCTCACCTCAGGCCCCCTATGGCTACACCTTC.